Here is one TCR beta chain with its context. No antigen is known for it. Germline CDR1 reads SGHDT; CDR2 reads YYEEEE. The germline V and J ends were trimmed by 4 bases and 7 bases, with 9 bases remaining between them. The CDR3 has 12 residues. Sequenced by immunoSEQ multiplex PCR; TCRdb stores in-frame clones only, minus some. The data show tens of thousands of clones, more than 80% seen once. The data were taken from a study of OX40 agonist ivuxolimab in advanced cancers. Study-level background: Patients enrolled in dose escalation were diagnosed with hepatocellular carcinoma, melanoma, renal cell or head and neck cancer.

General study results and limits: Expanded clones tended on average to be more numerous among CD8+ T cells than CD4+. Antigen specificity of clonally expanded peripheral T cells was not established. Clonal expansion in partial responders at 0.1-3.0 mg/kg ranked among the lowest.

This specimen consisted of CD4+ or CD8+ T cells sorted from blood, obtained in a trial of the OX40 agonist ivuxolimab. The receptor was derived from an adult with an advanced solid tumor such as melanoma, head and neck, liver or kidney cancer. This chain links TRBV5-6 with TRBJ2-1; no definite D call. The CDR3 bases are TGTGCCAGCAGCCGACTGGGGAATGAGCAGTTCTTC. Translation: CASSRLGNEQFF.